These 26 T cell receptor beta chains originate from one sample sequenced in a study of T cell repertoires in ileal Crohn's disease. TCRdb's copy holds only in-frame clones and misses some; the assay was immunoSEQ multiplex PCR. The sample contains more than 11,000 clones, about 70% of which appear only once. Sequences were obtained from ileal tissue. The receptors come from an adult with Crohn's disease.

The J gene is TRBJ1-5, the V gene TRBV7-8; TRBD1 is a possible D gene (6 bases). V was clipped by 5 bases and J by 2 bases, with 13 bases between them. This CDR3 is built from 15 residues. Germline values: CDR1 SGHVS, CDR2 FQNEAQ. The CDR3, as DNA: TGTGCCAGCAGCCCCAACAGGGCGGGCAATCAGCCCCAGCATTTT. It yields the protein CASSPNRAGNQPQHF. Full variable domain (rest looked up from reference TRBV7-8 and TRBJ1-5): GAGVSQSPRYKVAKRGQDVALRCDPISGHVSLFWYQQALGQGPEFLTYFQNEAQLDKSGLPSDRFFAERPEGSVSTLKIQRTQQEDSAVYLCASSPNRAGNQPQHFGDGTRLSIL.

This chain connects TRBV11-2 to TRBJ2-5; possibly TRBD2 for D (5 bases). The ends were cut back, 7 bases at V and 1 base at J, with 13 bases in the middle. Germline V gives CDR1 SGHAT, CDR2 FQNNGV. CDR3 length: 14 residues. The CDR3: CASTLSGVQETQYF. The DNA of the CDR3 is TGTGCCAGCACCCTGTCCGGGGTCCAAGAGACCCAGTACTTC. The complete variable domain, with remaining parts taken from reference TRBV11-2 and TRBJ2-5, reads EAGVAQSPRYKIIEKRQSVAFWCNPISGHATLYWYQQILGQGPKLLIQFQNNGVVDDSQLPKDRFSAERLKGVDSTLKIQPAKLEDSAVYLCASTLSGVQETQYFGPGTRLLVL.

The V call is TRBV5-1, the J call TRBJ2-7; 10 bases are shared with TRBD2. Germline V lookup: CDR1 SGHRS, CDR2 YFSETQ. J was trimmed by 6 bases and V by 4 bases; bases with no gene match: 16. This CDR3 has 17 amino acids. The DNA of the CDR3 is TGCGCCAGCAGCCCGCGTATGAATGAGCGGGGGGGCACCGAGCAGTACTTC. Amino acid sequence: CASSPRMNERGGTEQYF.

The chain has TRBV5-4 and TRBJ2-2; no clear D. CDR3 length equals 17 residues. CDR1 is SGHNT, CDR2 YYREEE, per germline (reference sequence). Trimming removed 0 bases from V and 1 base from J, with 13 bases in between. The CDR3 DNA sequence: TGTGCCAGCAGCTTGGACTGGTATTCAGGGAACACCGGGGAGCTGTTTTTT. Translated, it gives CASSLDWYSGNTGELFF.

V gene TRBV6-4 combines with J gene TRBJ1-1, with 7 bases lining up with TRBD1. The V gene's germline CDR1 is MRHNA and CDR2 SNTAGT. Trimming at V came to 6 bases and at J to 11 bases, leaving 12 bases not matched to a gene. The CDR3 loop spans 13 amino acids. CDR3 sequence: CASSPRQGRGAFF. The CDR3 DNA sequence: TGTGCCAGCAGCCCCAGACAGGGCAGGGGGGCTTTCTTT.

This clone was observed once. This CDR3 reads CAWTQGGSDTQYF. The CDR3 DNA reads as TGTGCCTGGACCCAGGGGGGCTCAGATACGCAGTATTTT. The chain is built from TRBV30 and TRBJ2-3; a possible D gene is TRBD1 (7 bases). From germline, CDR1 is GTSNPN and CDR2 SVGIG (reference sequence). This CDR3 comprises 13 residues. Trimming took off 4 bases at V and 4 bases at J, with 12 bases between the two ends.

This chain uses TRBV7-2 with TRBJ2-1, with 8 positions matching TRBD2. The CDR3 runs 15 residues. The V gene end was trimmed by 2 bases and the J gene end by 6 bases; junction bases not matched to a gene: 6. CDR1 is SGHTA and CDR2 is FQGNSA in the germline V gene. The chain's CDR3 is CASSLWRGVGNEQFF. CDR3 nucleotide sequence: TGTGCCAGCAGCTTATGGCGGGGGGTCGGCAATGAGCAGTTCTTC.

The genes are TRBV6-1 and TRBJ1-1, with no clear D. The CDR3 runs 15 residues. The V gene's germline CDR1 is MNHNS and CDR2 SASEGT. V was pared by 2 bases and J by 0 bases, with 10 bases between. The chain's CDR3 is CASSEPRLLNTEAFF. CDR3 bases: TGTGCCAGCAGTGAACCAAGGCTACTGAACACTGAAGCTTTCTTT.

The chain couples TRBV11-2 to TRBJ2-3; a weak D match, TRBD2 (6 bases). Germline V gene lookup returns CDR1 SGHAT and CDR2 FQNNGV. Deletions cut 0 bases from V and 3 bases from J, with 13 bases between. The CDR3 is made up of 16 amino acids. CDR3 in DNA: TGTGCCAGCAGCTTAGAGGGGCGGGGCGGTACAGATACGCAGTATTTT. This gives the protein CASSLEGRGGTDTQYF.

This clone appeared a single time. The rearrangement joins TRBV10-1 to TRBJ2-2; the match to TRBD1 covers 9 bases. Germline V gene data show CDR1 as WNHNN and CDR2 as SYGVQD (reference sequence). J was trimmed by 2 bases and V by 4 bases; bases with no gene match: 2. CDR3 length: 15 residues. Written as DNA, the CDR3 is TGCGCCAGCAGTGCGGGACAGGGAAACACCGGGGAGCTGTTTTTT. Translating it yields CASSAGQGNTGELFF.

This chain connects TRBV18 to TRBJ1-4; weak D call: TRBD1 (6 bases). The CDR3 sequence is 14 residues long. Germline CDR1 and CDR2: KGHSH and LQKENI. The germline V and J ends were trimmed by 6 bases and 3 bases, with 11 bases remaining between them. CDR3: CASSTGSANEKLFF. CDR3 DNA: TGTGCCAGCTCCACAGGGAGCGCTAATGAAAAACTGTTTTTT.

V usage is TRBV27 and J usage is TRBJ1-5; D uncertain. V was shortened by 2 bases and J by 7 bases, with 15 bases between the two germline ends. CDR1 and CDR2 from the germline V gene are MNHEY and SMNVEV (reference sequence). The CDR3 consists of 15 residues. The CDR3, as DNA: TGTGCCAGCAGTTTAACCCCAGCCATACGGCAGCCCCAGCATTTT. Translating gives CASSLTPAIRQPQHF.

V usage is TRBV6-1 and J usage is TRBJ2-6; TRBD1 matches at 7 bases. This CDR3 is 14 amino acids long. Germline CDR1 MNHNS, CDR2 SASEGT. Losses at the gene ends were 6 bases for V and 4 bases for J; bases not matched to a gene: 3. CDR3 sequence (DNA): TGTGCCAGCAGGGGGACAGACGGGGCCAACGTCCTGACTTTC. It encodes CASRGTDGANVLTF.

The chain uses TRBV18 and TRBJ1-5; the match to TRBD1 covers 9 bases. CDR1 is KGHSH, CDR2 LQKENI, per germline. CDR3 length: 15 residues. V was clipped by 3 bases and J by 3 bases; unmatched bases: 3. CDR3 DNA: TGTGCCAGCTCACCCGGGACAGGGCACAATCAGCCCCAGCATTTT. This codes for CASSPGTGHNQPQHF.

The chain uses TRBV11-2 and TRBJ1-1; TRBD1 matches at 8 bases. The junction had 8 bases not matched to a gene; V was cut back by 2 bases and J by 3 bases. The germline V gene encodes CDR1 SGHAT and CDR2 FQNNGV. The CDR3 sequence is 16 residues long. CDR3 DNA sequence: TGTGCCAGCAGCTTAAACAGGGGGTCGGTACACACTGAAGCTTTCTTT. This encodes CASSLNRGSVHTEAFF.

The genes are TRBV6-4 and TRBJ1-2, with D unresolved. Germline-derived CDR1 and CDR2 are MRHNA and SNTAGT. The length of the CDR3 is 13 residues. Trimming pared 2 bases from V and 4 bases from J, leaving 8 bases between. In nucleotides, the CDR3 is TGTGCCAGCAGTGACGAGGGCGGCTATGGCTACACCTTC. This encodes CASSDEGGYGYTF.

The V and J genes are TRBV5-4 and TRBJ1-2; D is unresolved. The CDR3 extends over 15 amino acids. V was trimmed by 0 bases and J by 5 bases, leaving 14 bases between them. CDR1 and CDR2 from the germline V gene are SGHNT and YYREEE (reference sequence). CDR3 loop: CASSLGQVDLYGYTF. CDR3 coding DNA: TGTGCCAGCAGCTTGGGGCAGGTAGATTTGTATGGCTACACCTTC.

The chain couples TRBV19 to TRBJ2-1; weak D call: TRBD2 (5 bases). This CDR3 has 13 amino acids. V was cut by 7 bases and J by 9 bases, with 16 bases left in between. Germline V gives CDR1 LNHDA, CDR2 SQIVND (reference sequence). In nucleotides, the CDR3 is TGTGCCAGTACCCCGGAAGCGGCGGGTGAGCAGTTCTTC. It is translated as CASTPEAAGEQFF.

The CDR3 coding sequence is TGTGCCAGCTTAGATAGAGATGGCTACACCTTC. Encoded protein: CASLDRDGYTF. The V call is TRBV18, the J call TRBJ1-2; D is undetermined. Between the trimmed V and J ends, which lost 7 bases and 6 bases, there was a span of 9 bases. Per germline, CDR1 KGHSH and CDR2 LQKENI. The CDR3 extends over 11 amino acids. Variable domain in full (rest from reference TRBV18 and TRBJ1-2): NAGVMQNPRHLVRRRGQEARLRCSPMKGHSHVYWYRQLPEEGLKFMVYLQKENIIDESGMPKERFSAEFPKEGPSILRIQQVVRGDSAAYFCASLDRDGYTFGSGTRLTVV.

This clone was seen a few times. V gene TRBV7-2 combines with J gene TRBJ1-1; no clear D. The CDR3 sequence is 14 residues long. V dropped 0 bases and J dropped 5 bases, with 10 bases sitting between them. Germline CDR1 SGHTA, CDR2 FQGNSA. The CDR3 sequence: CASSLAGAITEAFF. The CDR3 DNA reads TGTGCCAGCAGCTTAGCGGGCGCAATTACTGAAGCTTTCTTT.

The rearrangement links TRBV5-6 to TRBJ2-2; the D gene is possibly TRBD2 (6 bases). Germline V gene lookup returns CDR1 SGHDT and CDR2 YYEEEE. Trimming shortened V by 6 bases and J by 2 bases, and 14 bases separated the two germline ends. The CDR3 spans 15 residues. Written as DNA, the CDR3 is TGTGCCAGCACGCCCCACGGGGGAAACACCGGGGAGCTGTTTTTT. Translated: CASTPHGGNTGELFF.

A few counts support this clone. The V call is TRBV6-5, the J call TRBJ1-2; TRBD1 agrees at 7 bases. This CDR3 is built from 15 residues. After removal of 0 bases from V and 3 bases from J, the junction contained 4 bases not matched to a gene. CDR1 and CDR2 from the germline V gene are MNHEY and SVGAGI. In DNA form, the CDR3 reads TGTGCCAGCAGTTACTCCCTGGGACAGTACTATGGCTACACCTTC. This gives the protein CASSYSLGQYYGYTF.

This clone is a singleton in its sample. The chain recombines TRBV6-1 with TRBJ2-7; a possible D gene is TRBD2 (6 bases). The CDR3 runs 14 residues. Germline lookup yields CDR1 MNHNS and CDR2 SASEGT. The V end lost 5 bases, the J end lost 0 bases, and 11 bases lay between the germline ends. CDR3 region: CASSSGGDSYEQYF. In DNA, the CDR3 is TGTGCCAGCAGTTCCGGGGGAGACTCCTACGAGCAGTACTTC.

The CDR3 here is CASSSTLGGRSSGANVLTF. The CDR3 DNA sequence: TGTGCCAGCAGCTCTACACTAGGGGGGCGCAGCTCTGGGGCCAACGTCCTGACTTTC. This rearrangement joins TRBV11-2 to TRBJ2-6; D assignment may be TRBD1 or TRBD2 (6 bases each). CDR3 length equals 19 residues. Germline assignment: CDR1 SGHAT and CDR2 FQNNGV. V lost 4 bases and J lost 0, with 19 bases in between.

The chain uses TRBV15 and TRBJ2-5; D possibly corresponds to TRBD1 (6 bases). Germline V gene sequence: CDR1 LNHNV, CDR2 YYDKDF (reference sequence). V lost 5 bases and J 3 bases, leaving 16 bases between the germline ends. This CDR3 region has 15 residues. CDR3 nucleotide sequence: TGTGCCACCAGCCCCCCAGGGGCAGGGAAAGAGACCCAGTACTTC. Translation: CATSPPGAGKETQYF.

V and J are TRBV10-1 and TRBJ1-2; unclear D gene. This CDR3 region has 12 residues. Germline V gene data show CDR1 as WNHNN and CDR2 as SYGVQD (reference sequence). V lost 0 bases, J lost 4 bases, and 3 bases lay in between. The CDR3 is CASSESSYGYTF. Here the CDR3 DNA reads TGCGCCAGCAGTGAGTCCAGCTATGGCTACACCTTC.